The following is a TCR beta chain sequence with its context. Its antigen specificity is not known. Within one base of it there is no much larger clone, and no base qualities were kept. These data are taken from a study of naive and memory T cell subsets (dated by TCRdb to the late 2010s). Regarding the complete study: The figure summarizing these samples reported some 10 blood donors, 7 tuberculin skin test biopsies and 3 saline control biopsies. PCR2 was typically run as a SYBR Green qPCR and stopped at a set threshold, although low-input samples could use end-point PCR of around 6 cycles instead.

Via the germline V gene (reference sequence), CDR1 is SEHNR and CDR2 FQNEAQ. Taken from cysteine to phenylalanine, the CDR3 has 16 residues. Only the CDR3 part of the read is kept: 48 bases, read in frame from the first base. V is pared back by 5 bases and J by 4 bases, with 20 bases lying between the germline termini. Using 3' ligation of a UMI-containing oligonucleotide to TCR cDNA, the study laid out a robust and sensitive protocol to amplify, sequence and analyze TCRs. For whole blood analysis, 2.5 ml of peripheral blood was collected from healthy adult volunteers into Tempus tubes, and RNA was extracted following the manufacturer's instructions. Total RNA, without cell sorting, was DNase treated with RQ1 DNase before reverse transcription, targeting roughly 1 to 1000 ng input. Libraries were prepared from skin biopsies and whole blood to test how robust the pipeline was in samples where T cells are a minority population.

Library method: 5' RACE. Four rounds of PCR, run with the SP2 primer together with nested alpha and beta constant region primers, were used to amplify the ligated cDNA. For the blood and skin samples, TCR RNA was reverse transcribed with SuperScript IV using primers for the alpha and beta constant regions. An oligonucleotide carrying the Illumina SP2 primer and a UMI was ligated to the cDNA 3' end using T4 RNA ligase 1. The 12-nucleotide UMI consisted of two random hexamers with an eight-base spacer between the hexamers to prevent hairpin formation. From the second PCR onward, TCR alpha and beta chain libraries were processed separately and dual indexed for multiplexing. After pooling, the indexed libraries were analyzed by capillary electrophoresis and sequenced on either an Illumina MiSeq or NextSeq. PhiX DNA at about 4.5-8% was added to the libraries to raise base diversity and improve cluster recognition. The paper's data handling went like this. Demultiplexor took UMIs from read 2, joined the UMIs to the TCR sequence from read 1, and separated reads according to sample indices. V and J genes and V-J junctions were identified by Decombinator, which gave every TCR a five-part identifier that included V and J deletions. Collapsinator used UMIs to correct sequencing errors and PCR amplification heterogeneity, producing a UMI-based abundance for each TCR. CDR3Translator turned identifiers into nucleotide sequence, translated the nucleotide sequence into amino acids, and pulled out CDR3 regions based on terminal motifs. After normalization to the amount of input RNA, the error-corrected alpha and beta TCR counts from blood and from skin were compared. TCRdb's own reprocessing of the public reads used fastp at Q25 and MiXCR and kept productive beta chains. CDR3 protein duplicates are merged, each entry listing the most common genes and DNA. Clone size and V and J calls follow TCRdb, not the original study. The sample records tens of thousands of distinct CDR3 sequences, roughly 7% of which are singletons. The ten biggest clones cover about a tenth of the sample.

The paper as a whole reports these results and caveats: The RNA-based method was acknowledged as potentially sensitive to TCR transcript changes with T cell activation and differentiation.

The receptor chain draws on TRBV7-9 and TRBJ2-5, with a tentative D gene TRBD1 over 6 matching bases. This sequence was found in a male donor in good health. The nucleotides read TGTGCCAGCAGCCTCACTCGGACAGCTCCACGAGAGACCCAGTACTTC. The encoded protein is CASSLTRTAPRETQYF.